The rows below give T cell receptor beta chains drawn from one sample of a study of T cell repertoires in ileal Crohn's disease. The data were produced by immunoSEQ multiplex PCR, yet TCRdb's version contains in-frame clones alone and is incomplete. This table holds over 13,000 clones, 75% to 85% found once. The sequenced sample was ileal tissue. These receptors were collected from an adult with Crohn's disease. CDR3s include the opening cysteine and the closing phenylalanine or tryptophan. Each record gives: clone size, J gene, D gene, V gene, CDR3 protein, CDR3 DNA. The D gene is left open where the match is weak. Size tells how often a clone was seen (once, few, many) or the class of an expanded clone, and some rows leave it out.

abundance: NA; j_gene: TRBJ2-2; d_gene: NA; v_gene: TRBV2; CDR3aa: CASRISTVSGELFF; CDR3nt: TGTGCCAGCAGGATATCAACAGTGTCCGGGGAGCTGTTTTTT
abundance: NA; j_gene: TRBJ2-7; d_gene: NA; v_gene: TRBV2; CDR3aa: CASKIETGYYEQYF; CDR3nt: TGTGCCAGCAAAATCGAGACAGGATACTACGAGCAGTACTTC
abundance: NA; j_gene: TRBJ2-3; d_gene: NA; v_gene: TRBV5-1; CDR3aa: CASSLGNTGSSTDTQYF; CDR3nt: TGCGCCAGCAGCTTGGGGAATACAGGGTCGAGCACAGATACGCAGTATTTT
abundance: NA; j_gene: TRBJ1-2; d_gene: NA; v_gene: TRBV5-6; CDR3aa: CASSLDRVYGYTF; CDR3nt: TGTGCCAGCAGCTTGGACAGGGTCTATGGCTACACCTTC
abundance: NA; j_gene: TRBJ1-2; d_gene: NA; v_gene: TRBV6-1; CDR3aa: CASSASGQGIYGYTF; CDR3nt: TGTGCCAGCAGTGCCAGTGGACAAGGGATCTATGGCTACACCTTC
abundance: NA; j_gene: TRBJ2-3; d_gene: NA; v_gene: TRBV5-4; CDR3aa: CASSLERHPTDTQYF; CDR3nt: TGTGCCAGCAGCTTGGAGAGACACCCCACAGATACGCAGTATTTT
abundance: NA; j_gene: TRBJ1-2; d_gene: NA; v_gene: TRBV30; CDR3aa: CAWSSTTGGYTF; CDR3nt: TGTGCCTGGAGTTCTACGACGGGTGGCTACACCTTC
abundance: NA; j_gene: TRBJ1-3; d_gene: TRBD1; v_gene: TRBV10-3; CDR3aa: CAISPRDSGGNTIYF; CDR3nt: TGTGCCATCAGTCCCCGGGACAGCGGTGGAAACACCATATATTTT
abundance: NA; j_gene: TRBJ1-1; d_gene: NA; v_gene: TRBV27; CDR3aa: CASSITGNTEAFF; CDR3nt: TGTGCCAGCAGTATAACAGGGAACACTGAAGCTTTCTTT
abundance: NA; j_gene: TRBJ2-7; d_gene: NA; v_gene: TRBV7-9; CDR3aa: CASSPLTYEQYF; CDR3nt: TGTGCCAGCAGCCCCCTTACCTACGAGCAGTACTTC
abundance: few; j_gene: TRBJ2-7; d_gene: TRBD2; v_gene: TRBV5-4; CDR3aa: CATRSSGGAYEQYF; CDR3nt: TGTGCCACCCGATCTAGCGGGGGGGCCTACGAGCAGTACTTC
abundance: NA; j_gene: TRBJ1-5; d_gene: NA; v_gene: TRBV28; CDR3aa: CASRAPGARQPQHF; CDR3nt: TGTGCCAGCAGGGCTCCAGGGGCACGTCAGCCCCAGCATTTT
abundance: NA; j_gene: TRBJ1-2; d_gene: TRBD1; v_gene: TRBV29-1; CDR3aa: CSDRTGEGYTF; CDR3nt: TGCAGCGATCGGACAGGGGAAGGCTACACCTTC
abundance: NA; j_gene: TRBJ2-7; d_gene: TRBD2; v_gene: TRBV2; CDR3aa: CASNQAGGSYEQYF; CDR3nt: TGTGCCAGCAATCAAGCGGGGGGCTCCTACGAGCAGTACTTC
abundance: NA; j_gene: TRBJ1-4; d_gene: TRBD1; v_gene: TRBV5-1; CDR3aa: CASSRNRGANEKLFF; CDR3nt: TGCGCCAGCAGCCGTAACAGGGGAGCTAATGAAAAACTGTTTTTT
abundance: NA; j_gene: TRBJ1-2; d_gene: TRBD1; v_gene: TRBV27; CDR3aa: CASSRGTGINYGYTF; CDR3nt: TGTGCCAGCAGCCGAGGGACAGGGATTAACTATGGCTACACCTTC
abundance: NA; j_gene: TRBJ2-1; d_gene: TRBD2; v_gene: TRBV9; CDR3aa: CASTRGLAGENEQFF; CDR3nt: TGTGCCAGCACCCGGGGACTAGCGGGGGAAAATGAGCAGTTCTTC
abundance: NA; j_gene: TRBJ1-1; d_gene: NA; v_gene: TRBV5-6; CDR3aa: CASSLVKNTEAFF; CDR3nt: TGTGCCAGCAGCTTGGTTAAGAACACTGAAGCTTTCTTT
abundance: once; j_gene: TRBJ1-1; d_gene: NA; v_gene: TRBV6-6; CDR3aa: CASSLREVAEAFF; CDR3nt: TGTGCCAGCAGCCTCAGGGAGGTCGCTGAAGCTTTCTTT
abundance: NA; j_gene: TRBJ1-3; d_gene: NA; v_gene: TRBV29-1; CDR3aa: CSVDKTGYGNTIYF; CDR3nt: TGCAGCGTTGACAAAACAGGGTACGGAAACACCATATATTTT
abundance: NA; j_gene: TRBJ2-1; d_gene: TRBD2; v_gene: TRBV7-3; CDR3aa: CASSSPNSTSGGASYNEQFF; CDR3nt: TGTGCCAGCAGCTCACCAAACTCGACTAGCGGGGGGGCAAGTTACAATGAGCAGTTCTTC
abundance: NA; j_gene: TRBJ1-3; d_gene: NA; v_gene: TRBV7-2; CDR3aa: CASSLSAGNSGNTIYF; CDR3nt: TGTGCCAGCAGCTTATCCGCAGGCAACTCTGGAAACACCATATATTTT
abundance: NA; j_gene: TRBJ1-2; d_gene: NA; v_gene: TRBV28; CDR3aa: CASSFGEGSNYGYTF; CDR3nt: TGTGCCAGCAGTTTTGGGGAGGGGAGTAACTATGGCTACACCTTC
abundance: NA; j_gene: TRBJ1-5; d_gene: NA; v_gene: TRBV4-1; CDR3aa: CASSQDERPNQPQHF; CDR3nt: TGCGCCAGCAGCCAAGACGAGAGGCCCAATCAGCCCCAGCATTTT
abundance: NA; j_gene: TRBJ2-5; d_gene: TRBD2; v_gene: TRBV5-1; CDR3aa: CASSLGLSGGINAQETQYF; CDR3nt: TGCGCCAGCAGCTTGGGCTTATCGGGGGGGATTAACGCACAAGAGACCCAGTACTTC
abundance: NA; j_gene: TRBJ2-2; d_gene: NA; v_gene: TRBV2; CDR3aa: CASTKGSNTGELFF; CDR3nt: TGTGCCAGCACAAAGGGGTCGAACACCGGGGAGCTGTTTTTT
abundance: NA; j_gene: TRBJ2-3; d_gene: TRBD1; v_gene: TRBV2; CDR3aa: CASSAGQGGPDTQYF; CDR3nt: TGTGCCAGCAGTGCGGGACAGGGAGGACCAGATACGCAGTATTTT
abundance: NA; j_gene: TRBJ1-2; d_gene: NA; v_gene: TRBV7-2; CDR3aa: CASSLKGRGLHGYTF; CDR3nt: TGTGCCAGCAGCTTAAAGGGGCGGGGGCTCCATGGCTACACCTTC
abundance: NA; j_gene: TRBJ1-5; d_gene: NA; v_gene: TRBV6-1; CDR3aa: CASSELGGAQPQHF; CDR3nt: TGTGCCAGCAGTGAACTGGGGGGGGCTCAGCCCCAGCATTTT
abundance: NA; j_gene: TRBJ2-6; d_gene: NA; v_gene: TRBV27; CDR3aa: CASSSQGRSGANVLTF; CDR3nt: TGTGCCAGCAGTTCACAGGGACGCTCTGGGGCCAACGTCCTGACTTTC
abundance: NA; j_gene: TRBJ1-5; d_gene: NA; v_gene: TRBV18; CDR3aa: CASSPSWQDSNQPQHF; CDR3nt: TGTGCCAGCTCACCAAGCTGGCAGGATAGCAATCAGCCCCAGCATTTT
abundance: NA; j_gene: TRBJ2-3; d_gene: TRBD2; v_gene: TRBV5-4; CDR3aa: CASSRAGTSPTDTQYF; CDR3nt: TGTGCCAGCAGCCGCGCCGGGACTAGCCCCACAGATACGCAGTATTTT
abundance: once; j_gene: TRBJ1-1; d_gene: NA; v_gene: TRBV18; CDR3aa: CASSPQGLNTEAFF; CDR3nt: TGTGCCAGCTCACCACAGGGACTAAACACTGAAGCTTTCTTT
abundance: NA; j_gene: TRBJ1-1; d_gene: NA; v_gene: TRBV27; CDR3aa: CASSQTVRTEAFF; CDR3nt: TGTGCCAGCAGTCAGACCGTGAGGACTGAAGCTTTCTTT
abundance: NA; j_gene: TRBJ1-2; d_gene: NA; v_gene: TRBV5-4; CDR3aa: CASSSPGGGKYGYTF; CDR3nt: TGTGCCAGCAGCTCTCCGGGGGGGGGCAAGTATGGCTACACCTTC
abundance: NA; j_gene: TRBJ2-7; d_gene: NA; v_gene: TRBV30; CDR3aa: CAWGTGWREQYF; CDR3nt: TGTGCCTGGGGTACAGGGTGGCGGGAGCAGTACTTC
abundance: NA; j_gene: TRBJ2-1; d_gene: NA; v_gene: TRBV5-1; CDR3aa: CASSLGAGLINEQFF; CDR3nt: TGCGCCAGCAGCTTGGGAGCAGGCCTAATCAATGAGCAGTTCTTC
abundance: few; j_gene: TRBJ1-2; d_gene: NA; v_gene: TRBV5-1; CDR3aa: CASTTDSYGYTF; CDR3nt: TGCGCCAGCACCACCGACAGCTATGGCTACACCTTC
abundance: few; j_gene: TRBJ1-4; d_gene: TRBD1; v_gene: TRBV6-1; CDR3aa: CASGPPGQGSEKLFF; CDR3nt: TGTGCCAGCGGGCCCCCGGGACAGGGGTCCGAAAAACTGTTTTTT
abundance: once; j_gene: TRBJ2-3; d_gene: TRBD2; v_gene: TRBV5-6; CDR3aa: CASSLPLAGHTDTQYF; CDR3nt: TGTGCCAGCAGCTTGCCCCTAGCGGGACACACAGATACGCAGTATTTT
abundance: NA; j_gene: TRBJ2-7; d_gene: TRBD1; v_gene: TRBV6-1; CDR3aa: CASSPRGQGYEQYF; CDR3nt: TGTGCCAGCAGTCCCCGGGGACAGGGCTACGAGCAGTACTTC
abundance: NA; j_gene: TRBJ2-1; d_gene: NA; v_gene: TRBV9; CDR3aa: CASSVAEGASYNEQFF; CDR3nt: TGTGCCAGCAGCGTAGCGGAGGGGGCCTCCTACAATGAGCAGTTCTTC
abundance: NA; j_gene: TRBJ2-1; d_gene: TRBD2; v_gene: TRBV6-5; CDR3aa: CASRRTSGTYNEQFF; CDR3nt: TGTGCCAGCAGGAGGACTAGCGGGACCTACAATGAGCAGTTCTTC
abundance: few; j_gene: TRBJ1-2; d_gene: NA; v_gene: TRBV29-1; CDR3aa: CSVEGGYGGDGYGYTF; CDR3nt: TGCAGCGTTGAGGGTGGGTATGGGGGGGACGGCTATGGCTACACCTTC
abundance: NA; j_gene: TRBJ1-6; d_gene: NA; v_gene: TRBV30; CDR3aa: CAWLFGGSYNSPLHF; CDR3nt: TGTGCCTGGTTGTTCGGGGGATCCTATAATTCCCCCCTCCACTTT
abundance: NA; j_gene: TRBJ2-3; d_gene: NA; v_gene: TRBV27; CDR3aa: CASHQGGSTDTQYF; CDR3nt: TGTGCCAGTCACCAGGGGGGTAGCACAGATACGCAGTATTTT